This is a list of T cell receptor beta chains from one sample in a study of blood T cell repertoires in COVID-19. Method: immunoSEQ multiplex PCR; TCRdb's copy keeps in-frame clones and lacks some. The sample holds just over 95,000 clones, approximately 90% seen once. The sequenced sample was peripheral blood. The origin of the receptors is a human donor in a cohort sampled during active COVID-19. The CDR3 runs from the conserved cysteine through the conserved F or W.

J gene,V gene,CDR3 protein
TRBJ1-2,TRBV30,CAWRRTVAGTANLF
TRBJ1-2,TRBV11-3,CASSSGHRAYGYTF
TRBJ2-7,TRBV11-2,CASSLGLGSYEQYF
TRBJ2-7,TRBV11-1,CASSPSRGGSYEQYF
TRBJ2-5,TRBV10-2,CASSERGGETQYF
TRBJ1-2,TRBV28,CASRLGQGARDYGYTF
TRBJ2-6,TRBV5-1,CASSLGVTGANVLTF
TRBJ1-3,TRBV7-9,CASSLERGGVKGRNTIYF
TRBJ2-3,TRBV5-1,CASRFSGGPGDTQYF
TRBJ1-4,TRBV19,CASNDRGRPNEKLFF
TRBJ2-7,TRBV4-2,CASSPSGGDYEQYF
TRBJ2-3,TRBV19,CASSTRTDTQYF
TRBJ2-7,TRBV6-5,CASGERQGSYEQYF
TRBJ1-2,TRBV5-6,CASSLGQGGYTF
TRBJ1-1,TRBV19,CASSPTGQGAITEAFF
TRBJ2-1,TRBV5-1,CASSLARTSGDDEQFF
TRBJ1-2,TRBV2,CASSDPRIYRYTF
TRBJ1-3,TRBV5-6,CASSYGTGGSGNTIYF
TRBJ2-5,TRBV5-1,CASSPSGRAGETQYF
TRBJ1-1,TRBV13,CASSGLRGTTEAFF
TRBJ2-7,TRBV6-1,CASSEGQGASYEQYF
TRBJ2-7,TRBV5-1,CASSLATDSRVYEQYF
TRBJ2-7,TRBV19,CASSTFETGGREQYF
TRBJ2-2,TRBV7-6,CASSLAAGQGSGELFF
TRBJ2-5,TRBV11-2,CASSPTGFQETQYF
TRBJ2-1,TRBV7-2,CASSYGTSGRPNEQFF
TRBJ1-2,TRBV19,CASSTYRALNYGYTF
TRBJ1-2,TRBV5-4,CASSPRGSKEGYTF
TRBJ1-6,TRBV2,CASSEVGGRNSPLHF
TRBJ2-7,TRBV3-1/TRBV3-2,CASSPGTAYEQYF
TRBJ2-2,TRBV5-4,CASSFGDGELFF
TRBJ1-1,TRBV5-8,CASSLSWNTEAFF
TRBJ1-1,TRBV7-9,CASSPREAVNTEAFF
TRBJ2-1,TRBV4-3,CASSLTSATSDEQFF
TRBJ2-1,TRBV7-2,CASSLALAASYNEQFF
TRBJ2-2,TRBV27,CASSAPSLAGHGELFF
TRBJ1-2,TRBV13,CASSWTGLNYGYTF
TRBJ2-7,TRBV5-6,CASSLERWRLVGEQYF
TRBJ2-3,TRBV7-9,CASAVWREADTQYF
TRBJ1-5,TRBV30,CAWSLRGQGNQPQHF
TRBJ1-6,TRBV25-1,CASSRTGYNSPLHF
TRBJ2-2,TRBV5-4,CASSLLPLNTGELFF
TRBJ2-3,TRBV5-6,CASSDRASADTQYF
TRBJ2-7,TRBV27,CASSLRGEGLYEQYF
TRBJ2-1,TRBV29-1,CSTSSGQGAVNEQFF
TRBJ2-1,TRBV4-1,CASSRGTASYNEQFF
TRBJ1-5,TRBV3-1/TRBV3-2,CASSQEGGARPQHF
TRBJ1-2,TRBV27,CASSPTLIQYGYTF